The present TCR beta chain was sequenced within a study of blood T cells in healthy people across ages. The CDR3 contains 14 residues. Trimming removed 2 bases at V and 8 bases at J, with 14 bases between. For the second PCR, which ran for about 6 to 11 cycles, a sample-barcoded 5' primer and a J-beta primer mix were used. TCRdb re-called the 5' RACE reads through MiXCR, storing one row per CDR3 protein. This sample has 600,000 to 900,000 distinct CDR3 sequences, with more than 25% found just once. These sequences were also reported in another study, on T cells of mothers and their children.

The sequence was collected from a boy aged 5-17 years in good health. The sequenced sample was blood. The genes are TRBV12-3 or TRBV12-4 and TRBJ2-3, with D perhaps matching TRBD1 (6 bases). The CDR3 protein is CASSLSRGSGTQYF. In nucleotides, the CDR3 is TGTGCCAGCAGTTTATCGAGGGGGTCGGGTACGCAGTATTTT.